A selection of T cell receptor beta chains follows, all from one sample in a study of blood T cells in healthy people across ages. TCRdb re-called the 5' RACE reads through MiXCR, storing one row per CDR3 protein. Of about 580,000 distinct CDR3 sequences in the sample, under 55% were seen once. Sequenced: blood. The receptors derive from a man aged 80 or over in good health. Each CDR3 is given with its conserved first and last residue. A D gene is named only where the DNA matches it firmly. The size field is filled for only some rows; it gives once, few, many or a size class.

>once|TRBJ2-3|-|TRBV29-1
TGCAGCTTTGGGGGGAGCGCAGATACGCAGTATTTT
CSFGGSADTQYF
>-|TRBJ1-6|-|TRBV27
TGTGCCAGCAGTGTCGGACGGCTGAATTCACCCCTCCACTTT
CASSVGRLNSPLHF
>-|TRBJ2-6|-|TRBV7-2
TGTGCCAGCAGGGACGGGGGGGCCAACGTCCTGACTTTC
CASRDGGANVLTF
>-|TRBJ2-3|-|TRBV20-1
TGCAGTGCTAGAGAGGTACCCCCGACCCTTCTGCTATATTGGAACACAAATACGCAGTATTTT
CSAREVPPTLLLYWNTNTQYF
>-|TRBJ2-5|-|TRBV20-1
TGCAGTGCTACGGCGGGTCAAGAGACCCAGTACTTC
CSATAGQETQYF
>-|TRBJ2-1|-|TRBV7-9
TGTGCCAGCAGCTTAAGAGGGACTGAGCAGTTCTTC
CASSLRGTEQFF
>many|TRBJ1-2|-|TRBV13
TGTGCCAGCAGCCTCTGGCAGGAGATCTATGGCTACACCTTC
CASSLWQEIYGYTF
>few|TRBJ2-3|TRBD2|TRBV6-4
TGTGCCACCATTAGCGGGGCAGATACGCAGTATTTT
CATISGADTQYF
>few|TRBJ2-1|-|TRBV27
TGTGCCAGCAGTCTAAACCAAATCACCAATGAGCAGTTCTTC
CASSLNQITNEQFF
>once|TRBJ2-5|-|TRBV7-3
TGTGCCAGCTCCTTCGGGGGGCTTGAAGAGACCCAGTACTTC
CASSFGGLEETQYF
>few|TRBJ2-1|TRBD2|TRBV27
TGTGCCAGCAGTTTATCGACTAGCAGCTACAATGAGCAGTTCTTC
CASSLSTSSYNEQFF
>-|TRBJ1-2|-|TRBV6-2/TRBV6-3
TGTGCCAGCAGTTACGGTCGGGACGGGAGCTATGGCTACACCTTC
CASSYGRDGSYGYTF
>-|TRBJ2-7|TRBD1|TRBV6-2/TRBV6-3
TGTGCCAGCAGGGAATGGGACAGTTCCTACGAGCAGTACTTC
CASREWDSSYEQYF
>-|TRBJ2-5|-|TRBV5-1
TGCGCCAGCAGCCAGAACTCCGCGTGGGAGACCCAGTACTTC
CASSQNSAWETQYF
>-|TRBJ1-5|-|TRBV7-2
TGTGCCAGCAGCCCCGTTCCTAGTGTGCCCCAGCATTTT
CASSPVPSVPQHF
>-|TRBJ2-5|TRBD1|TRBV5-1
TGCGCCAGCAGCTTGGCGCTTCCAGGGGGTAGCGAGACCCAGTACTTC
CASSLALPGGSETQYF
>-|TRBJ1-1|-|TRBV10-1
TGCGCCAGTCGGACAGATATGAACACTGAAGCTTTCTTT
CASRTDMNTEAFF
>many|TRBJ2-5|-|TRBV6-5
TGTGCCAGCAGTCACAGGGTTGAAGAGACCCAGTACTTC
CASSHRVEETQYF
>-|TRBJ1-5|-|TRBV18
TGTGCCAGCTCACCCTCGGGCAGCAGCAATCAGCCCCAGCATTTT
CASSPSGSSNQPQHF
>few|TRBJ2-6|-|TRBV7-9
TGTGCCAGCAGCCACCCCCGACACGCCTCTGGGGCCAACGTCCTGACTTTC
CASSHPRHASGANVLTF
>few|TRBJ2-1|TRBD2|TRBV4-2
TGTGCCAGCAGCCAACCTTTTAGCGGGAGGGGGGTAAATGAGCAGTTCTTC
CASSQPFSGRGVNEQFF
>-|TRBJ1-5|-|TRBV4-3
TGCGCCAGCAGCCAAGACCTACAGGGCCGGGTTCAGCCCCAGCATTTT
CASSQDLQGRVQPQHF
>few|TRBJ1-1|TRBD1|TRBV4-2
TGTGCCAGCAGCCAACAAGACAGGGCTTTAATCTCTTTCTTT
CASSQQDRALISFF
>few|TRBJ2-3|-|TRBV29-1
TGCAGCTCTAGGACAGCCTCCACAGATACGCAGTATTTT
CSSRTASTDTQYF
>-|TRBJ2-1|TRBD2|TRBV7-3
TGTGCCAGCAGCCTCACGGCGGGAGACAATGAGCAGTTCTTC
CASSLTAGDNEQFF
>-|TRBJ2-1|TRBD1|TRBV4-3
TGCGCCAGCAGCCAAGATAGAGGACAGGGGGCAGCGGGATACGCTTACGGATACAATGAGCAGTTCTTC
CASSQDRGQGAAGYAYGYNEQFF
>-|TRBJ2-1|-|TRBV7-9
TGTGCCAGCGTGACGGGATTCAATGAGCAGTTCTTC
CASVTGFNEQFF
>few|TRBJ2-7|-|TRBV12-3/TRBV12-4
TGTGCCAGCAGTTTATCGGGGGAACGGCAGTACTTC
CASSLSGERQYF
>few|TRBJ2-1|-|TRBV7-2
TGTGCCAGCAGCCCGGGCCTACGGGGAGAGGAGCGCGAGTTCTTC
CASSPGLRGEEREFF
>few|TRBJ2-5|TRBD1|TRBV10-3
TGTGCCGCCACAGGGGCTAGTGAAGAGACCCAGTACTTC
CAATGASEETQYF
>-|TRBJ2-7|TRBD1|TRBV9
TGTGCCAGCAGCGGCCCAGGGGGCTATTCCTACGAGCAGTACTTC
CASSGPGGYSYEQYF
>-|TRBJ2-3|TRBD1|TRBV5-1
TGCGCCAGCAGCCCGCTCGACAGGGGGGTCTCAGATACGCAGTATTTT
CASSPLDRGVSDTQYF
>-|TRBJ1-1|TRBD1|TRBV7-2
TGTGCCAGCAGCTTACGACAGGGAACTGAAGCTTTCTTT
CASSLRQGTEAFF
>few|TRBJ2-1|TRBD2|TRBV7-6
TGTGCCAGCAGCTCGGGACTAAAAGCTTCCTACAATGAGCAGTTCTTC
CASSSGLKASYNEQFF
>few|TRBJ1-1|-|TRBV4-3
TGCGCCAGCAGCCAAGCGGGCCGGGCCACCACTGAAGCTTTCTTT
CASSQAGRATTEAFF
>-|TRBJ2-7|TRBD1|TRBV5-1
TGCGCCAGCAGCAGGGGGACAGGACCCGACGAGCAGTACTTC
CASSRGTGPDEQYF
>-|TRBJ2-1|TRBD2|TRBV11-3
TGTGCCAGCAGCTTAGACCTAGCGGGGGGTGGTGAGCAGTTCTTC
CASSLDLAGGGEQFF
>-|TRBJ2-5|TRBD2|TRBV7-2
TGTGCCAGCAGCCCTTGGGGACTAGCGGAAGAGACCCAGTACTTC
CASSPWGLAEETQYF
>-|TRBJ1-1|-|TRBV7-3
TGTGCCAGCAGCCTTACCGGACGGGACACTGAAGCTTTCTTT
CASSLTGRDTEAFF
>-|TRBJ1-3|-|TRBV6-6
TGTGCCAGCAGCGGGGACAAGACTTCTGGAAACACCATATATTTT
CASSGDKTSGNTIYF
>few|TRBJ1-3|-|TRBV3-1
TGTGCCAGCAGCCAGGATCCGGGACCTCGAAACACCATATATTTT
CASSQDPGPRNTIYF
>-|TRBJ2-1|-|TRBV15
TGTGTCACCAGCAGAGCTCCGACAGGCTCCCCTTCCTACAATGAGCAGTTCTTC
CVTSRAPTGSPSYNEQFF
>few|TRBJ2-1|-|TRBV9
TGTGCCAGCAGCGTAGTGAGACCGGGGAATGAGCAGTTCTTC
CASSVVRPGNEQFF
>-|TRBJ1-1|-|TRBV3-1
TGTGCCAGCAGCACCCGCGGGGGGATGAACACTGAAGCTTTCTTT
CASSTRGGMNTEAFF
>few|TRBJ2-2|-|TRBV7-9
TGTGCCAGCACCGTGACAGTCACGAACACCGGGGAGCTGTTTTTT
CASTVTVTNTGELFF
>-|TRBJ2-7|-|TRBV29-1
TGCAGCGTTGAAGGCGGGACACGATACGAGCAGTACTTC
CSVEGGTRYEQYF
>-|TRBJ1-2|-|TRBV5-6
TGTGCCAGCAGCTGGGGGGGGCGAAACTATGGCTACACCTTC
CASSWGGRNYGYTF
>-|TRBJ2-7|-|TRBV4-3
TGCGCCAGCAGCCAAGATGTTCAGGCTCCCTACGAGCAGTACTTC
CASSQDVQAPYEQYF
>-|TRBJ2-3|TRBD1|TRBV4-1
TGCGCCAGCAGCCAAGATAGTCTTGGGACAGGAAGCACAGATACGCAGTATTTT
CASSQDSLGTGSTDTQYF
>-|TRBJ2-5|TRBD2|TRBV13
TGTGCCAGCAGCTTCGCTAGCGGGAACCAAGAGACCCAGTACTTC
CASSFASGNQETQYF
>few|TRBJ1-2|-|TRBV6-5
TGTGCCAGCAGTTACTCGTTTCGGGTGAATGGGTATGGCTACACCTTC
CASSYSFRVNGYGYTF
>-|TRBJ2-3|TRBD2|TRBV2
TGTGCCAGCATCCTAGCGGGAGGGAACACAGATACGCAGTATTTT
CASILAGGNTDTQYF
>-|TRBJ2-1|TRBD2|TRBV29-1
TGCAGCGTTGAAGTGAGCGGGAGCTCCTACAATGAGCAGTTCTTC
CSVEVSGSSYNEQFF
>-|TRBJ1-2|-|TRBV20-1
TGCAGTGCTAGAGGCTCAAACGGAGGGGACTATGGCTACACCTTC
CSARGSNGGDYGYTF
>-|TRBJ2-1|-|TRBV20-1
TGCAGTGCTAGGGCCGACTACAATGAGCAGTTCTTC
CSARADYNEQFF